This T cell receptor beta chain was recovered during a study of patients and donors after allogeneic stem cell transplantation. Trimming pared 0 bases from V and 4 bases from J, leaving 12 bases between. The CDR3 runs 15 residues. CDR1 is SEHNR, CDR2 FQNEAQ, per germline (reference sequence). Via MiXCR, TCRdb re-called the RT-PCR reads, giving one row per CDR3 protein. The data show some 200,000 distinct CDR3 sequences, about 40% seen once. Ten or more counts support this clonotype. The TCR comes from a human donor who was either an allogeneic HSCT recipient or a stem cell or donor lymphocyte infusion donor (not recorded which). It is not recorded whose cells these are; they may come from a transplant donor. The rearrangement links TRBV7-9 to TRBJ1-2; TRBD1 is a possible D gene (5 bases). Sequenced input: blood, either unsorted or a sorted T cell fraction (not recorded which). CDR3 sequence: CASSLAGTPSYGYTF. The DNA for the CDR3 is TGTGCCAGCAGCTTAGCTGGGACGCCGAGCTATGGCTACACCTTC.